The sequence of this T cell receptor (beta chain) was determined in a study of T cells in Graves' hyperthyroidism and ophthalmopathy. Germline V gene sequence: CDR1 SEHNR, CDR2 FQNEAQ (reference sequence). V gave up 0 bases and J gave up 0 bases, with 9 bases separating them. This CDR3 spans 16 amino acids. This clonotype was seen a handful of times. Its target is not known. Whole-study findings and limits: Ophthalmopathy, which appeared later, was predicted by the model a median about 5.9 months before onset. Appearing also in blood were most of the thyroid clonotypes expanded above 0.001.

Patients having uncontrolled infection, another autoimmune disease, pregnancy or lactation were not included. Based on clinical symptoms, serum thyroxine and TRAb, thyroid ultrasound and orbital computed tomography, diagnoses were reached. From RNA transcripts, TCR beta CDR3 regions were amplified. HTBI primers drove first-round RT-PCR of the TCR CDR3. MiXCR was run by TCRdb on the multiplex PCR reads, yielding one entry per CDR3 protein. The sample holds roughly 500,000 distinct CDR3 sequences; about 43% are singletons and the top ten take around 20%. The clonotype originates from an adult woman with Graves' disease, either hyperthyroidism or ophthalmopathy (not recorded which). The chain links TRBV7-9 to TRBJ2-1; D unresolved. The sample taken for sequencing was peripheral blood or thyroid tissue (not recorded which). Written as DNA, the CDR3 is TGTGCCAGCAGCTTAGCGGCCCACAGCTCCTACAATGAGCAGTTCTTC. Its translation is CASSLAAHSSYNEQFF.